This T cell receptor (beta chain) is from a study of cytomegalovirus exposure and HLA in healthy donors. In the study overall: Researchers previously reported finding 100 million or so unique TCR beta sequences from some 180 million T cells. Out of around 360 genotyped donors, less than 90% belonged to the Caucasian-associated ancestry cluster.

In this sample, this clone turned up a few times. As yet, its antigen is unknown. Study-wide results and caveats: Most CMV-associated TCR beta chains appeared HLA-restricted in a later analysis.

Both 60 Vbeta primers and 13 Jbeta primers went into the PCR. The table came from immunoSEQ multiplex PCR; TCRdb's copy has only in-frame clones and leaves some out. The profile shows roughly 180,000 clones, 75% of them singletons. Losses at the gene ends were 5 bases for V and 5 bases for J; bases not matched to a gene: 7. Germline-derived CDR1 and CDR2 are MRHNA and SNTAGT. This CDR3 spans 14 amino acids. The sequence derives from a female donor in good health and CMV-seronegative. This chain joins TRBV6-4 and TRBJ1-2; 8 nucleotides line up with TRBD1. The sample taken for sequencing was PBMCs. The CDR3 loop is CASSSGQGGYGYTF. DNA of the CDR3: TGTGCCAGCAGTAGCGGACAGGGCGGGTATGGCTACACCTTC.